This T cell receptor (beta chain) was documented in a study of blood T cell repertoires in COVID-19. Assay used: immunoSEQ multiplex PCR; TCRdb lists only in-frame clones, some missing. The data contain 350,000 to 450,000 clones, 90% to 95% of them singletons. The germline V gene has CDR1 DFQATT and CDR2 SNEGSKA (reference sequence). This CDR3 contains 14 residues. Germline trimming cut 3 bases from V and 4 bases from J; bases unmatched to any gene: 7. The origin of this receptor is a woman between 35 and 50 years old who had been exposed to COVID-19. Sample: PBMCs or T cells enriched from blood (not recorded which). The chain employs TRBV20-1 and TRBJ2-7; 9 bases map to TRBD2. CDR3 protein: CSASVPSGKYEQYF. In nucleotides, the CDR3 is TGCAGTGCTAGTGTCCCTAGCGGGAAGTACGAGCAGTACTTC.